The clone carrying this T cell receptor (beta chain) was observed once. The entry originates in a study of blood T cell repertoires in COVID-19. In the study overall: The cDNA or gDNA used as material had been derived from T cells, B-cell-depleted T cells, or PBMCs.

Original processing methods: Amplification from reference gene primers served as the basis for estimated nucleated cell counts. Sequenced by immunoSEQ multiplex PCR; TCRdb stores in-frame clones only, minus some. V, J and clone size are taken as reported in that table, and D and trimming were inferred from the DNA itself. The repertoire holds hundreds of thousands of clones, with about 87% as singletons. The CDR3 consists of 11 residues. The V and J ends lost 4 bases and 8 bases respectively, with 5 bases between them. The TCR sequence derives from a woman between 65 and 79 years old with COVID-19, enrolled during active disease. The sequencing input was peripheral blood. The rearrangement joins TRBV12-3 or TRBV12-4 to TRBJ1-4; no clear D gene. CDR3 in DNA: TGTGCCAGCAGTTCGGGGGAAAAACTGTTTTTT. It codes for CASSSGEKLFF.